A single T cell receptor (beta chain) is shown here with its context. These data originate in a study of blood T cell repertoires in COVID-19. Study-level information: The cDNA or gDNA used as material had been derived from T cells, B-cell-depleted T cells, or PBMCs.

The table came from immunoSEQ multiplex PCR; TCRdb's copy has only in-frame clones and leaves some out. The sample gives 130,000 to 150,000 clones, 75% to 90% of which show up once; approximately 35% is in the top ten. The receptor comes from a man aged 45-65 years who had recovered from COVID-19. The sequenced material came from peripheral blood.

CDR3 nucleotides: TGTGCCAGCTCATCATTGACCCCGGGAGAGACCCAGTACTTC. Protein sequence: CASSSLTPGETQYF. This rearrangement joins TRBV18 to TRBJ2-5; no definite D call. The CDR3 spans 14 residues. The V and J ends lost 5 bases and 4 bases respectively, with 14 bases between them. Looked up from germline, CDR1 is KGHSH and CDR2 is LQKENI.